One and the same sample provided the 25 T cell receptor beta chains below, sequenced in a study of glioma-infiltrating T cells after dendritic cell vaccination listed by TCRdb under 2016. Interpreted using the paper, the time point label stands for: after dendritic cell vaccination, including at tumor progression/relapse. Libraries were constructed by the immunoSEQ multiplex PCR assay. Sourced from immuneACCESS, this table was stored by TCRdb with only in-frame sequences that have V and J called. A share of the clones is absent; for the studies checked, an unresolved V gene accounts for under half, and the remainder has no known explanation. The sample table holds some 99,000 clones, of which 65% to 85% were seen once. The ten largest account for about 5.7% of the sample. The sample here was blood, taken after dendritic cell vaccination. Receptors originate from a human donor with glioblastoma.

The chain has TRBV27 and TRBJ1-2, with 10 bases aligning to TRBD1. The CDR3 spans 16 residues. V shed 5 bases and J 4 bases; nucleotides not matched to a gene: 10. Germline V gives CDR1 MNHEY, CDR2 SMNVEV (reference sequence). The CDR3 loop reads CASSHNRDRGIYGYTF. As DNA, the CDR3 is TGTGCCAGCAGTCACAACCGGGACAGGGGCATCTATGGCTACACCTTC.

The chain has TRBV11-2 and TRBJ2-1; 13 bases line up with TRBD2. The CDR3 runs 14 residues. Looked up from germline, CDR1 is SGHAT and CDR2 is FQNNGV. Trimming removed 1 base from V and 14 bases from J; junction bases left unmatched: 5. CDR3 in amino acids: CASSLVGLAGVKFF. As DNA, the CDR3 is TGTGCCAGCAGCTTAGTAGGACTAGCGGGAGTTAAGTTCTTC.

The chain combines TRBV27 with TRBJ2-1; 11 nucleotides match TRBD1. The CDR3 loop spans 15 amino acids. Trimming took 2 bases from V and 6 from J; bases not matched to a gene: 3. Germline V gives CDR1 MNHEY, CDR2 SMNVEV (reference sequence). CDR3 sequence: CASSLPGQGVNEQFF. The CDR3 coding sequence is TGTGCCAGCAGTTTACCGGGACAGGGGGTCAATGAGCAGTTCTTC.

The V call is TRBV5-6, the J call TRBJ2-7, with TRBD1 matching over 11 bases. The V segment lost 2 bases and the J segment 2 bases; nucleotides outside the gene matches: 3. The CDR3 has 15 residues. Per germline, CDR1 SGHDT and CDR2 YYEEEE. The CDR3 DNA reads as TGTGCCAGCAGCTTTTGGGGACAGGGGGCCTACGAGCAGTACTTC. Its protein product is CASSFWGQGAYEQYF.

The CDR3 loop is CASSPEPGQGSGRFDEQFF. The CDR3 nucleotides are TGTGCCAGCTCACCAGAACCGGGACAGGGCTCGGGTAGGTTCGATGAGCAGTTCTTC. This rearrangement joins TRBV18 to TRBJ2-1, with 9 bases aligning to TRBD1. The CDR3 consists of 19 residues. Germline lookup yields CDR1 KGHSH and CDR2 LQKENI. J lost 8 bases, V lost 2 bases, and 19 bases had no gene match.

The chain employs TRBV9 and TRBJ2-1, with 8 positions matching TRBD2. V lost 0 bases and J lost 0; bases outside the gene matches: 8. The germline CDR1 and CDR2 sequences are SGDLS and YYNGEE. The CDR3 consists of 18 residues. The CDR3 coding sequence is TGTGCCAGCAGCGTAGGGCTAGCGGGTGGACCCTCCTACAATGAGCAGTTCTTC. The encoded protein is CASSVGLAGGPSYNEQFF.

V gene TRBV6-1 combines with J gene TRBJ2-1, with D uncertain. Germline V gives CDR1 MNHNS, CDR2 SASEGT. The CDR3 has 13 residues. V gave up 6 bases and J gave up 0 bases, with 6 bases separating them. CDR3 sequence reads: CASRVSSYNEQFF. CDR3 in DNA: TGTGCCAGCAGGGTTAGCTCCTACAATGAGCAGTTCTTC.

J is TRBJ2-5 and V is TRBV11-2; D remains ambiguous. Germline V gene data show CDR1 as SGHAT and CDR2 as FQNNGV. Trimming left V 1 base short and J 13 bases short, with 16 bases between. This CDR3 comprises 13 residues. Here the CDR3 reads CASSLAPDRLVYF. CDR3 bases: TGTGCCAGCAGCTTAGCCCCCGACCGCCTAGTGTACTTC. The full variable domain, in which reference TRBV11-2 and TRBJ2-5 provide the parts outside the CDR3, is EAGVAQSPRYKIIEKRQSVAFWCNPISGHATLYWYQQILGQGPKLLIQFQNNGVVDDSQLPKDRFSAERLKGVDSTLKIQPAKLEDSAVYLCASSLAPDRLVYFGPGTRLLVL.

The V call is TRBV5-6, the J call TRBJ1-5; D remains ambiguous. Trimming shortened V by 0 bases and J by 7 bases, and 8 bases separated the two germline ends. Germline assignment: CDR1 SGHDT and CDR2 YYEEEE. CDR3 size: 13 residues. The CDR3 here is CASSLVPGQPQHF. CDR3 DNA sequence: TGTGCCAGCAGCTTGGTGCCGGGGCAGCCCCAGCATTTT. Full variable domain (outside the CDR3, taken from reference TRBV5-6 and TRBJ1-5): DAGVTQSPTHLIKTRGQQVTLRCSPKSGHDTVSWYQQALGQGPQFIFQYYEEEERQRGNFPDRFSGHQFPNYSSELNVNALLLGDSALYLCASSLVPGQPQHFGDGTRLSIL.

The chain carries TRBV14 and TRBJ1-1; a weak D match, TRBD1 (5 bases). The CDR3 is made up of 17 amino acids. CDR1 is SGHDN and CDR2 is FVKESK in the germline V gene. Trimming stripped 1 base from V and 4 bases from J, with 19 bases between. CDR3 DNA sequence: TGTGCCAGCAGCCAAGTCGTTGGGGCAGGGTGGGGCACTGAAGCTTTCTTT. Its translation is CASSQVVGAGWGTEAFF.

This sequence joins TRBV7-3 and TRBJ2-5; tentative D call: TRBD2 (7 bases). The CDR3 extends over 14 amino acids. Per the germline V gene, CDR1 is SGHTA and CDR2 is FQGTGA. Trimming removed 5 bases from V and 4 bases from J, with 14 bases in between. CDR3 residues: CASSTQGRGETQYF. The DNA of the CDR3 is TGTGCCAGCAGCACCCAGGGGAGGGGAGAGACCCAGTACTTC.

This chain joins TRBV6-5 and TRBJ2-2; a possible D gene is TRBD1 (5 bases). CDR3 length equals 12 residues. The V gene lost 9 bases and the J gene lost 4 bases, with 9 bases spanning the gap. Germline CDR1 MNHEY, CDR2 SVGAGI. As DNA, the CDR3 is TGTGCCAGTGGCAGGGCCACCGGGGAGCTGTTTTTT. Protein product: CASGRATGELFF.

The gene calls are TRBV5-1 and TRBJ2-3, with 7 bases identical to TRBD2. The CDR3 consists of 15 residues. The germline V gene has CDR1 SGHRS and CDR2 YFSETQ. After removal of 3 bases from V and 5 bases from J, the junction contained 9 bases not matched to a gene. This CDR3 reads CASSWGSGPGDTQYF. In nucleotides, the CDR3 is TGCGCCAGCAGCTGGGGTAGCGGGCCAGGAGATACGCAGTATTTT.

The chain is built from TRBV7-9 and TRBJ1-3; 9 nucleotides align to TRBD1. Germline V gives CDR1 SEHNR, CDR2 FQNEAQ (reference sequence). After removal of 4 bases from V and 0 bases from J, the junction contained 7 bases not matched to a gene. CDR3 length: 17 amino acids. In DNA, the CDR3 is TGTGCCAGCAGCTGGGGACAGGGTCCAAGCTCTGGAAACACCATATATTTT. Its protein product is CASSWGQGPSSGNTIYF. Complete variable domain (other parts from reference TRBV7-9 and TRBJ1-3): DTGVSQNPRHKITKRGQNVTFRCDPISEHNRLYWYRQTLGQGPEFLTYFQNEAQLEKSRLLSDRFSAERPKGSFSTLEIQRTEQGDSAMYLCASSWGQGPSSGNTIYFGEGSWLTVV.

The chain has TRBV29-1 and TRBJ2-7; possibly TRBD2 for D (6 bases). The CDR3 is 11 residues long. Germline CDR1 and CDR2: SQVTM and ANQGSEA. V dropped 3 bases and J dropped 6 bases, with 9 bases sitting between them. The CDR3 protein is CSVDTGGEQYF. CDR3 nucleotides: TGCAGCGTTGATACCGGGGGCGAGCAGTACTTC.

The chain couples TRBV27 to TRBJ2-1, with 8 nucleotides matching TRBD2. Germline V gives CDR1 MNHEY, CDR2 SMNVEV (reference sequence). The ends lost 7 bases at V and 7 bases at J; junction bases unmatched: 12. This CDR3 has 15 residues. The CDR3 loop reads CASTLDGGGLNEQFF. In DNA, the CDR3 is TGTGCCAGCACCCTCGACGGGGGGGGCCTAAATGAGCAGTTCTTC.

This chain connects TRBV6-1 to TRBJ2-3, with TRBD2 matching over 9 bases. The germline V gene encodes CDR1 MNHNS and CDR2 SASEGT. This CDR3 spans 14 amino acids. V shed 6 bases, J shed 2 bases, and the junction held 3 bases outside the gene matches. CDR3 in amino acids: CASRLAGYTDTQYF. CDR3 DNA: TGTGCCAGCAGACTAGCGGGCTACACAGATACGCAGTATTTT.

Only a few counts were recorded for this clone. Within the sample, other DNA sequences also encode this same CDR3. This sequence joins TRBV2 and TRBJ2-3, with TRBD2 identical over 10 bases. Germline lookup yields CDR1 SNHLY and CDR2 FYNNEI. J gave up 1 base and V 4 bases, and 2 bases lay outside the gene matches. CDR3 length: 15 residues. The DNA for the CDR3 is TGTGCCAGCAGTGCAGGACTAGCGGGCACAGATACGCAGTATTTT. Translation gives CASSAGLAGTDTQYF. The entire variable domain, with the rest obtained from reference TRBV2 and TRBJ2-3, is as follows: EPEVTQTPSHQVTQMGQEVILRCVPISNHLYFYWYRQILGQKVEFLVSFYNNEISEKSEIFDDQFSVERPDGSNFTLKIRSTKLEDSAMYFCASSAGLAGTDTQYFGPGTRLTVL.

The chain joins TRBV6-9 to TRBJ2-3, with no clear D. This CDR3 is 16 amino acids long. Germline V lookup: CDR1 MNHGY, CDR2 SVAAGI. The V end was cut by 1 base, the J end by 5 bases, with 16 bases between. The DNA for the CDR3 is TGTGCCAGCAGTTATTACGACGACCCACCAGGAGATACGCAGTATTTT. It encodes CASSYYDDPPGDTQYF.

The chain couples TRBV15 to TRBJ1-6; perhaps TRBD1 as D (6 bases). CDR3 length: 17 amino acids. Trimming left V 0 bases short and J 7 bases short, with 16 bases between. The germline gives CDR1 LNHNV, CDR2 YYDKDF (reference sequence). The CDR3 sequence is CATSRDRGGLTNSPLHF. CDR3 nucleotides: TGTGCCACCAGCAGAGATAGGGGGGGGCTAACGAATTCACCCCTCCACTTT.

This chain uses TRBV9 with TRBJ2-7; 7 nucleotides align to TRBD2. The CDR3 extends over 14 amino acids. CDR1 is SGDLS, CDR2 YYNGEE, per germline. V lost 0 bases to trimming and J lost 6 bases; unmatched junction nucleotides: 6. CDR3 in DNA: TGTGCCAGCAGCGTAGTGGCTAGCGGACTCGAGCAGTACTTC. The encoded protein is CASSVVASGLEQYF.

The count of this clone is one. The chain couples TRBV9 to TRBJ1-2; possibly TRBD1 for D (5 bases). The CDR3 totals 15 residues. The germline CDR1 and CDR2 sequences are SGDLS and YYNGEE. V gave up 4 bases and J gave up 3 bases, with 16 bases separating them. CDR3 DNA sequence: TGTGCCAGCAGCACAGGCGTAGAACAATACTATGGCTACACCTTC. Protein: CASSTGVEQYYGYTF.

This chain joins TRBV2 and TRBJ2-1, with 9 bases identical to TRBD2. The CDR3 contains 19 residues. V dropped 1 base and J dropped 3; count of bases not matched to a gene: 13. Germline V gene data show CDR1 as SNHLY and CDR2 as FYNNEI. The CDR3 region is CASSEVRTSAAAIYNEQFF. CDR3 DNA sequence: TGTGCCAGCAGTGAAGTTCGGACTAGCGCCGCTGCGATCTACAATGAGCAGTTCTTC.

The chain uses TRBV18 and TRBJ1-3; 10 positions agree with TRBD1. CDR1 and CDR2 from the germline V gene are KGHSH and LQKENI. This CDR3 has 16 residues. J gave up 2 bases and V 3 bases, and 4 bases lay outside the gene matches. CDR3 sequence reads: CASSPRQGAAGNTIYF. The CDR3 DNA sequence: TGTGCCAGCTCACCGCGACAGGGGGCGGCTGGAAACACCATATATTTT.

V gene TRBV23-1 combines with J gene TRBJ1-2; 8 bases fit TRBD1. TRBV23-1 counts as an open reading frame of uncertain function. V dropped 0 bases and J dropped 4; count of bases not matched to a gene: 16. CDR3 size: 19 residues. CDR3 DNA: TGCGCCAGCAGTCAATCGACCCCCTCTAGACAGGGGAGATCCTATGGCTACACCTTC. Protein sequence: CASSQSTPSRQGRSYGYTF.